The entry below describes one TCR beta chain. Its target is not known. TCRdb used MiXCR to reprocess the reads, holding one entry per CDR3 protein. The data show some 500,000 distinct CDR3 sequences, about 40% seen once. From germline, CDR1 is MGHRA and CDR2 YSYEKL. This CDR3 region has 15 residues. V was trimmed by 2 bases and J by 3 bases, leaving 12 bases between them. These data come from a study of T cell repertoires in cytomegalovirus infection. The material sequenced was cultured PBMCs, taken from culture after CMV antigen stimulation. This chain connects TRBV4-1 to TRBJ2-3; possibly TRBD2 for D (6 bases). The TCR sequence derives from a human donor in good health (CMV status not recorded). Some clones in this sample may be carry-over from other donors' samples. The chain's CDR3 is CASSQLGGGTDTQYF. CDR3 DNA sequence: TGCGCCAGCAGCCAATTGGGAGGAGGGACAGATACGCAGTATTTT.